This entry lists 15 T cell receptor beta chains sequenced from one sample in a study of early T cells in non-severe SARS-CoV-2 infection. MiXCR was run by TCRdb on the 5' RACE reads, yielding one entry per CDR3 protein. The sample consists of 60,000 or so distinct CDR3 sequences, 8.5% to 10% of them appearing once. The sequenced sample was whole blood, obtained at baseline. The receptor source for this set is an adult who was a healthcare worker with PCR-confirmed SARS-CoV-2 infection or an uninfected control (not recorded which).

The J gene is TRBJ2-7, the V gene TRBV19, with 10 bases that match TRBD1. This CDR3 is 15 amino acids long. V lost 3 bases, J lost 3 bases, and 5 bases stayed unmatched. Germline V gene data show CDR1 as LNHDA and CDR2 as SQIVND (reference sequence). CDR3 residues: CASSIPGTGVYEQYF. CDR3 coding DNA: TGTGCCAGTAGTATCCCTGGGACAGGGGTCTACGAGCAGTACTTC.

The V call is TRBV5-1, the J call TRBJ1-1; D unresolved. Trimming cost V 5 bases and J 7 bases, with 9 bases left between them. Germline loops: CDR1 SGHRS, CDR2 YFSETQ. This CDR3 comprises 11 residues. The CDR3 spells CASRLTDEAFF. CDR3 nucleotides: TGCGCCAGCAGACTTACAGATGAAGCTTTCTTT.

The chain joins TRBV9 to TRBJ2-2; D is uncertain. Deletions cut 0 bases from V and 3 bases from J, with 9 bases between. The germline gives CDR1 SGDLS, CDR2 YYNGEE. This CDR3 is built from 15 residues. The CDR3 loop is CASSVGDRDTGELFF. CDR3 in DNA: TGTGCCAGCAGCGTAGGGGATCGTGACACCGGGGAGCTGTTTTTT.

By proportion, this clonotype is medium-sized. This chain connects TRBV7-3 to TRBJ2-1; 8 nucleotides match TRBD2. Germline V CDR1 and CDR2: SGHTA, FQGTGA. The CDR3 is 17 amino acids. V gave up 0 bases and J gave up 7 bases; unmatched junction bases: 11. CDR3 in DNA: TGTGCCAGCAGCTTAACAGGGGGAGCGGGAGCATTGAATGAGCAGTTCTTC. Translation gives CASSLTGGAGALNEQFF.

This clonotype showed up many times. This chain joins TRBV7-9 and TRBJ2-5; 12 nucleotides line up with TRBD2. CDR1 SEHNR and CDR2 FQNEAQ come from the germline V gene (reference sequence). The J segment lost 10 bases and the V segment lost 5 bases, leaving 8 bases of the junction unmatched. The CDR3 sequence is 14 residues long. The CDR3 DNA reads TGTGCCAGCAGCCGTGGACTAGCGGGATGGGACCAGTACTTC. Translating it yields CASSRGLAGWDQYF.

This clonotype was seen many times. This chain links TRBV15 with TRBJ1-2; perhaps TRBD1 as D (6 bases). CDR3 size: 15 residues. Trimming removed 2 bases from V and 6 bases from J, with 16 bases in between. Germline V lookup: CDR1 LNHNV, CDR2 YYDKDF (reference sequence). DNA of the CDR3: TGTGCCACCAGCAGATCTAACCTCCGGGACAATGGCTACACCTTC. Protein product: CATSRSNLRDNGYTF.

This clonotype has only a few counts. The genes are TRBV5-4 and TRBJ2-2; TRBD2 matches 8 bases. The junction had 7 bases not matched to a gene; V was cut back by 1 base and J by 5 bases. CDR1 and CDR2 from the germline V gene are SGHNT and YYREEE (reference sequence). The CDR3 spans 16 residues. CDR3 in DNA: TGTGCCAGCAGCTTGCGAGCGGGAGCCGGAACCGGGGAGCTGTTTTTT. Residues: CASSLRAGAGTGELFF.

CDR3 amino acids: CASSLSIGTATYGYTF. CDR3 DNA: TGTGCCAGCAGTCTTTCCATTGGGACGGCCACCTATGGCTACACCTTC. The chain uses TRBV6-5 and TRBJ1-2; tentative D call: TRBD1 (5 bases). CDR3 length: 16 amino acids. V gave up 5 bases and J gave up 4 bases, with 20 bases separating them. CDR1 and CDR2 from the germline V gene are MNHEY and SVGAGI.

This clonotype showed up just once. The CDR3 region has the DNA TGTGCCAGCAGCTTAAGTGGTCCGGGGGCGCTCGCCGGGGAGCTGTTTTTT. This sequence encodes CASSLSGPGALAGELFF. The chain is built from TRBV7-3 and TRBJ2-2; D could derive from TRBD1 or TRBD2 (6 bases each). Trimming removed 1 base from V and 6 bases from J, with 18 bases in between. The length of the CDR3 is 17 residues. Germline loops: CDR1 SGHTA, CDR2 FQGTGA.

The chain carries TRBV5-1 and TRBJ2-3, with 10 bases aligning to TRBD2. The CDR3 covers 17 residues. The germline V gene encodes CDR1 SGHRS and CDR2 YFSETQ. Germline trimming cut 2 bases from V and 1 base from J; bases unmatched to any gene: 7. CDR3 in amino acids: CASSFWASGGRTDTQYF. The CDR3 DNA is TGCGCCAGCAGCTTCTGGGCTAGCGGGGGCCGCACAGATACGCAGTATTTT. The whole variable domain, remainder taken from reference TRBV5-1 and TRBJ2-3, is KAGVTQTPRYLIKTRGQQVTLSCSPISGHRSVSWYQQTPGQGLQFLFEYFSETQRNKGNFPGRFSGRQFSNSRSEMNVSTLELGDSALYLCASSFWASGGRTDTQYFGPGTRLTVL.

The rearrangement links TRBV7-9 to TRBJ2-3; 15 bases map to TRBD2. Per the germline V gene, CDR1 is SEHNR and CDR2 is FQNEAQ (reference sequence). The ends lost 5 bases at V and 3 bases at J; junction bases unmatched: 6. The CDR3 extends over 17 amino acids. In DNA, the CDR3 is TGTGCCAGCAGCCTAGGACTAGCGGGAGGGCCGACAGATACGCAGTATTTT. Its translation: CASSLGLAGGPTDTQYF.

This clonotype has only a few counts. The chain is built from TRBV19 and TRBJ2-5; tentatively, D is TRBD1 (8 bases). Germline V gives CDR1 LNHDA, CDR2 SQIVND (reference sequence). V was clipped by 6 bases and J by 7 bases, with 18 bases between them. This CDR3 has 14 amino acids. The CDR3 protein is CASSPGQGGGTQYF. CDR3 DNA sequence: TGTGCCAGTAGCCCCGGACAGGGAGGGGGGACCCAGTACTTC. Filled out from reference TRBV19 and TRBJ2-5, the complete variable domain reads DGGITQSPKYLFRKEGQNVTLSCEQNLNHDAMYWYRQDPGQGLRLIYYSQIVNDFQKGDIAEGYSVSREKKESFPLTVTSAQKNPTAFYLCASSPGQGGGTQYFGPGTRLLVL.

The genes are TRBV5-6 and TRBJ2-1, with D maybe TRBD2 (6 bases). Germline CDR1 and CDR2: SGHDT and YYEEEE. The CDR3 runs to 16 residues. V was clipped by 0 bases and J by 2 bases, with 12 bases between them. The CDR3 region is CASSLDGGVTYNEQFF. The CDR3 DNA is TGTGCCAGCAGCTTGGACGGGGGAGTTACCTACAATGAGCAGTTCTTC.

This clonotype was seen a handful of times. The CDR3 spells CAITRAPQETQYF. The DNA for the CDR3 is TGTGCCATCACCCGGGCTCCCCAAGAGACCCAGTACTTC. V and J are TRBV10-3 and TRBJ2-5; no clear D. Germline V CDR1 and CDR2: ENHRY, SYGVKD. The CDR3 spans 13 residues. V was cut by 7 bases and J by 1 base, with 10 bases left in between.

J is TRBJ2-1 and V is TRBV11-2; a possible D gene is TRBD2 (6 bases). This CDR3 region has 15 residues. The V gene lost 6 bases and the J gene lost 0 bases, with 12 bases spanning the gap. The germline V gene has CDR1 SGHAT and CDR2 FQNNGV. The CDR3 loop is CASRKEGSSYNEQFF. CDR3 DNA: TGTGCCAGCAGGAAGGAGGGTAGCTCCTACAATGAGCAGTTCTTC.